What follows are 24 T cell receptor beta chains derived from one specimen sequenced in a study of cytomegalovirus exposure and HLA in healthy donors. PCR primers comprised 60 Vbeta and 13 Jbeta primers. TCRdb's copy holds only in-frame clones and misses some; the assay was immunoSEQ multiplex PCR. This table holds about 190,000 clones, around 79% found once. Sequenced input: PBMCs. These receptors came from a woman younger than 30 in good health and CMV-seronegative.

The rearrangement links TRBV11-3 to TRBJ2-1; 9 nucleotides match TRBD2. The germline CDR1 and CDR2 sequences are SGHNT and YENEEA. The trim removed 2 bases at V and 2 bases at J, leaving 10 bases unmatched. The CDR3 is 18 residues long. CDR3 sequence: CASSLSQARGGTYNEQFF. The CDR3 DNA sequence: TGTGCCAGCAGCTTATCTCAAGCGCGGGGGGGCACCTACAATGAGCAGTTCTTC.

The chain employs TRBV10-3 and TRBJ1-1; D not resolved. Germline assignment: CDR1 ENHRY and CDR2 SYGVKD. The CDR3 is 15 amino acids. Between the trimmed V and J ends, which lost 0 bases and 5 bases, there was a span of 13 bases. The CDR3 DNA sequence: TGTGCCATCAGTGAGTCGACGGAGGGTGGGACTGAAGCTTTCTTT. Translating gives CAISESTEGGTEAFF.

CDR3 residues: CASSQTRTEAFF. The CDR3 DNA follows: TGCGCCAGCAGCCAGACAAGGACTGAAGCTTTCTTT. J is TRBJ1-1 and V is TRBV5-1, with D unclear. The CDR3 is 12 amino acids. The V end was cut by 4 bases, the J end by 5 bases, with 9 bases between. Looked up from germline, CDR1 is SGHRS and CDR2 is YFSETQ.

The chain links TRBV2 to TRBJ2-2; D may be TRBD2 (6 bases). Trimming took 3 bases from V and 6 from J, leaving 17 bases between them. Germline CDR1 reads SNHLY; CDR2 reads FYNNEI. The CDR3 totals 16 residues. CDR3 in amino acids: CASSDGGNTKAGELFF. CDR3 sequence (DNA): TGTGCCAGCAGTGACGGAGGGAACACAAAGGCCGGGGAGCTGTTTTTT.

This sequence joins TRBV7-8 and TRBJ2-7; perhaps TRBD1 as D (5 bases). The germline CDR1 and CDR2 sequences are SGHVS and FQNEAQ. This CDR3 contains 15 residues. V was clipped by 2 bases and J by 4 bases, with 15 bases between them. CDR3 DNA: TGTGCCAGCAGCTTATATGTGGGCCAGGGATACGAGCAGTACTTC. Amino acids: CASSLYVGQGYEQYF.

The CDR3 spells CASSRLGQGTTEAFF. Here the CDR3 DNA reads TGTGCCAGTAGCCGCCTAGGGCAGGGAACCACTGAAGCTTTCTTT. The genes are TRBV19 and TRBJ1-1, with D possibly TRBD1 on 5 matching bases. Trimming stripped 6 bases from V and 4 bases from J, with 18 bases between. The CDR3 runs to 15 residues. Germline V gene data show CDR1 as LNHDA and CDR2 as SQIVND (reference sequence).

The genes are TRBV6-1 and TRBJ2-5; TRBD2 might be the D (6 bases). Per the germline V gene, CDR1 is MNHNS and CDR2 is SASEGT. V shed 1 base and J shed 1 base, with 10 bases lying between them. The CDR3 is 15 residues long. CDR3 nucleotides: TGTGCCAGCAGTGAAGTAGGAGGGGCCCAAGAGACCCAGTACTTC. It encodes CASSEVGGAQETQYF.

The chain couples TRBV14 to TRBJ1-6; D call uncertain. This CDR3 region has 13 residues. Per germline, CDR1 SGHDN and CDR2 FVKESK. V was clipped by 6 bases and J by 7 bases, with 10 bases between them. The CDR3 loop reads CASRQSRNSPLHF. CDR3 nucleotide sequence: TGTGCCAGCAGGCAAAGTCGGAATTCACCCCTCCACTTT.

The J gene is TRBJ1-5, the V gene TRBV5-5; 10 positions match TRBD1. The trim removed 4 bases at V and 4 bases at J, leaving 8 bases unmatched. CDR1 SGHKS and CDR2 YYEKEE come from the germline V gene (reference sequence). The length of the CDR3 is 16 residues. The CDR3 DNA reads as TGTGCCAGCAGCAGGACAGGGGGGAGTGGAAATCAGCCCCAGCATTTT. This gives the protein CASSRTGGSGNQPQHF. Full variable domain (rest looked up from reference TRBV5-5 and TRBJ1-5): DAGVTQSPTHLIKTRGQQVTLRCSPISGHKSVSWYQQVLGQGPQFIFQYYEKEERGRGNFPDRFSARQFPNYSSELNVNALLLGDSALYLCASSRTGGSGNQPQHFGDGTRLSIL.

The chain carries TRBV5-5 and TRBJ2-7; a weak D match, TRBD1 (8 bases). Germline V lookup: CDR1 SGHKS, CDR2 YYEKEE (reference sequence). Trimming removed 1 base at V and 2 bases at J, with 19 bases between. The CDR3 has 17 amino acids. CDR3 DNA sequence: TGTGCCAGCAGCTTGTATCAAACAGGGGGACTAACCTACGAGCAGTACTTC. Its protein product is CASSLYQTGGLTYEQYF.

The chain employs TRBV30 and TRBJ2-7; D may be TRBD1 (5 bases). The CDR3 is 12 amino acids. Germline-derived CDR1 and CDR2 are GTSNPN and SVGIG (reference sequence). Trimming took off 1 base at V and 3 bases at J, with 7 bases between the two ends. This CDR3 is CAWSATDYEQYF. The CDR3 DNA reads TGTGCCTGGAGTGCGACAGACTACGAGCAGTACTTC.

The V gene is TRBV2, the J gene TRBJ1-1; 7 bases line up with TRBD1. CDR1 and CDR2 from the germline V gene are SNHLY and FYNNEI. The CDR3 loop spans 14 amino acids. J was trimmed by 1 base and V by 7 bases; bases with no gene match: 6. CDR3 coding DNA: TGTGCCAGCACCTCTCGGGACAGGAACACTGAAGCTTTCTTT. The encoded protein is CASTSRDRNTEAFF.

The chain recombines TRBV11-3 with TRBJ2-3; 11 nucleotides align to TRBD2. CDR3 length: 16 amino acids. In germline, CDR1 is SGHNT, CDR2 YENEEA. Losses at the gene ends were 1 base for V and 6 bases for J; bases not matched to a gene: 6. CDR3 residues: CASSLVAGGLSDTQYF. In DNA form, the CDR3 reads TGTGCCAGCAGCTTAGTAGCGGGAGGGTTATCGGATACGCAGTATTTT. Looking up the rest from reference TRBV11-3 and TRBJ2-3 gives the full variable domain: EAGVVQSPRYKIIEKKQPVAFWCNPISGHNTLYWYLQNLGQGPELLIRYENEEAVDDSQLPKDRFSAERLKGVDSTLKIQPAELGDSAVYLCASSLVAGGLSDTQYFGPGTRLTVL.

The chain is built from TRBV19 and TRBJ1-2; D unresolved. CDR3 size: 14 residues. V shed 3 bases and J shed 14 bases, with 22 bases lying between them. Germline lookup yields CDR1 LNHDA and CDR2 SQIVND (reference sequence). CDR3 coding DNA: TGTGCCAGTAGTATTAGGAGTACTACCATTAGTTTGACCTTC. This gives the protein CASSIRSTTISLTF.

The chain has TRBV28 and TRBJ1-3, with D possibly TRBD1 on 6 matching bases. This CDR3 contains 15 residues. CDR1 MDHEN and CDR2 SYDVKM come from the germline V gene. Trimming left V 2 bases short and J 2 bases short, with 10 bases between. CDR3 in DNA: TGTGCCAGCAGTTTACCGGGGGGCGCTGGAAACACCATATATTTT. Amino acid sequence: CASSLPGGAGNTIYF.

The chain joins TRBV6-4 to TRBJ1-5; tentative D call: TRBD1 (6 bases). Germline V gene sequence: CDR1 MRHNA, CDR2 SNTAGT. CDR3 length equals 15 residues. The V and J ends lost 5 bases and 8 bases respectively, with 19 bases between them. The CDR3 here is CASSSSDRPGEPQHF. Written as DNA, the CDR3 is TGTGCCAGCAGTTCCTCTGACAGGCCCGGGGAGCCCCAGCATTTT.

V gene TRBV4-3 combines with J gene TRBJ2-7, with TRBD2 identical over 12 bases. The CDR3 spans 15 residues. The J segment lost 10 bases and the V segment lost 4 bases, leaving 11 bases of the junction unmatched. Germline V gene sequence: CDR1 LGHNA, CDR2 YSLEER. Written as DNA, the CDR3 is TGCGCCAGCAGCCGAGAATTAACTAGCGGGAGGCATCAGTACTTC. Residues: CASSRELTSGRHQYF.

The CDR3 DNA reads TGTGCCAGCAGTTTATCTACTAGAACTGAGACCCAGTACTTC. It translates to CASSLSTRTETQYF. V is TRBV27 and J is TRBJ2-5; weak D call: TRBD2 (5 bases). Germline V lookup: CDR1 MNHEY, CDR2 SMNVEV (reference sequence). V gave up 0 bases and J gave up 5 bases, with 10 bases separating them. The CDR3 covers 14 residues.

Here the CDR3 DNA reads TGTGCCAGCAGTGATCCGGGACTAGCGGGGGGGCCTCCGAGCCAAGAGACCCAGTACTTC. The encoded protein is CASSDPGLAGGPPSQETQYF. The V and J genes are TRBV28 and TRBJ2-5; 16 positions match TRBD2. The CDR3 length is 20 residues. CDR1 is MDHEN and CDR2 is SYDVKM in the germline V gene. Trimming cost V 5 bases and J 1 base; bases outside gene matches: 13.

V usage is TRBV5-1 and J usage is TRBJ2-3, with D possibly matching TRBD2 (5 bases). The V gene lost 4 bases and the J gene lost 6 bases, with 15 bases spanning the gap. There are 14 residues in the CDR3. Germline loops: CDR1 SGHRS, CDR2 YFSETQ. The CDR3 DNA is TGCGCCAGCAGCACCCGATCTAGCTCTGATACGCAGTATTTT. Protein sequence: CASSTRSSSDTQYF.

This clone showed up just a few times. V is TRBV19 and J is TRBJ1-1; 9 positions agree with TRBD1. Germline trimming cut 6 bases from V and 3 bases from J; bases unmatched to any gene: 5. Looked up from germline, CDR1 is LNHDA and CDR2 is SQIVND (reference sequence). CDR3 size: 14 residues. The DNA for the CDR3 is TGTGCCAGTAGCACTCGACAGGGGGACACTGAAGCTTTCTTT. It translates to CASSTRQGDTEAFF. The entire variable domain, with the rest obtained from reference TRBV19 and TRBJ1-1, is as follows: DGGITQSPKYLFRKEGQNVTLSCEQNLNHDAMYWYRQDPGQGLRLIYYSQIVNDFQKGDIAEGYSVSREKKESFPLTVTSAQKNPTAFYLCASSTRQGDTEAFFGQGTRLTVV.

The CDR3 loop is CASSPGTGLLGDTQYF. The CDR3 coding sequence is TGCGCCAGCAGCCCCGGAACGGGACTCCTCGGGGATACGCAGTATTTT. The chain uses TRBV4-1 and TRBJ2-3; possible D gene TRBD2, 6 bases. The CDR3 is 16 residues long. V lost 4 bases to trimming and J lost 6 bases, with 20 bases between them. CDR1 and CDR2 from the germline V gene are MGHRA and YSYEKL.

V and J are TRBV2 and TRBJ2-2, with 9 bases fitting TRBD2. V lost 4 bases and J lost 2; bases outside the gene matches: 5. This CDR3 has 16 residues. CDR1 is SNHLY, CDR2 FYNNEI, per germline. The CDR3, as DNA: TGTGCCAGCAGTGGTGGACTAGCGCCTAACACCGGGGAGCTGTTTTTT. Amino acid sequence: CASSGGLAPNTGELFF.

This clone has more than one count but fewer than ten. The genes are TRBV6-1 and TRBJ1-2; D is ambiguous. The CDR3 length is 14 residues. Germline V gene data show CDR1 as MNHNS and CDR2 as SASEGT. The V end lost 2 bases, the J end lost 2 bases, and 9 bases lay between the germline ends. CDR3 in DNA: TGTGCCAGCAGTGAACTCCCCAGGAACTATGGCTACACCTTC. It translates to CASSELPRNYGYTF.